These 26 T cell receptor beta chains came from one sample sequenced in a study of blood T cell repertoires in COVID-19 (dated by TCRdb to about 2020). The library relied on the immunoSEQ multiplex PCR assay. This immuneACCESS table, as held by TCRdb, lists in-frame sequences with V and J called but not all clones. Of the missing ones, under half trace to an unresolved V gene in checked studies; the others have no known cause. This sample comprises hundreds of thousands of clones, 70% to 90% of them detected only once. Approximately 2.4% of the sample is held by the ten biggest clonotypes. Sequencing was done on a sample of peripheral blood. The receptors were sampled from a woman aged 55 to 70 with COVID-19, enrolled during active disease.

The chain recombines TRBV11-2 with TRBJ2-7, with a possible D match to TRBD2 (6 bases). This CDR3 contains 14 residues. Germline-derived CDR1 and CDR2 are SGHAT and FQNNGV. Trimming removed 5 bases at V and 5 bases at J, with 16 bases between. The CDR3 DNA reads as TGTGCCAGCAGCCTTAGGAGGGAGCGCCACGAGCAGTACTTC. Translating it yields CASSLRRERHEQYF.

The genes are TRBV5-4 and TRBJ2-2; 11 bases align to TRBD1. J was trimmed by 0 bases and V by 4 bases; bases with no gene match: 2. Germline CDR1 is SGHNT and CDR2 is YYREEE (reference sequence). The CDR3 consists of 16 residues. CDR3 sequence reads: CASSMGQGANTGELFF. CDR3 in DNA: TGTGCCAGCAGCATGGGACAGGGGGCGAACACCGGGGAGCTGTTTTTT.

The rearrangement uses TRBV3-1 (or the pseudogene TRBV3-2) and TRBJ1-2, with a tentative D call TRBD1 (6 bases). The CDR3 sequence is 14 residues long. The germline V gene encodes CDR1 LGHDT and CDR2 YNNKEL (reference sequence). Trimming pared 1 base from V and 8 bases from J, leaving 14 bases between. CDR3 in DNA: TGTGCCAGCAGCCAAGTTCCGGACAGACGGGGCTACACCTTC. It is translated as CASSQVPDRRGYTF.

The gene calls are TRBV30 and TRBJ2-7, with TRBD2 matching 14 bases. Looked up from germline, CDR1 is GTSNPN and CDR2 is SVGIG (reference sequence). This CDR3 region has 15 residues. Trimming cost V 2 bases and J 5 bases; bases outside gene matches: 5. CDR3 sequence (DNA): TGTGCCTGGAGTAAAGGACTAGCGGGGGGAAACGAGCAGTACTTC. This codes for CAWSKGLAGGNEQYF.

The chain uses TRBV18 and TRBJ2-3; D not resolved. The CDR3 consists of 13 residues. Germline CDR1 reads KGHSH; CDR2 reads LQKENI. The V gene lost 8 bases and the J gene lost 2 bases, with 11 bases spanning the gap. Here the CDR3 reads CASQTLPTDTQYF. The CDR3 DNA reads TGTGCCAGCCAAACCCTACCCACAGATACGCAGTATTTT.

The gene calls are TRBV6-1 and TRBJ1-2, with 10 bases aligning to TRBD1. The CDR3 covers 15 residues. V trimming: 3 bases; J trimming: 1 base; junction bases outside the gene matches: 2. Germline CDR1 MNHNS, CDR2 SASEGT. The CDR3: CASSDGTGVNYGYTF. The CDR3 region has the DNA TGTGCCAGCAGTGATGGGACAGGGGTTAACTATGGCTACACCTTC.

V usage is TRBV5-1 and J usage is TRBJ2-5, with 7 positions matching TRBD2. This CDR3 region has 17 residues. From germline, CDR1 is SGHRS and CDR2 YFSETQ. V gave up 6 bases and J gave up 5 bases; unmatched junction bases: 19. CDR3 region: CASIPFPWAGEEETQYF. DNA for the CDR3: TGCGCCAGCATTCCCTTCCCGTGGGCGGGGGAGGAGGAGACCCAGTACTTC.

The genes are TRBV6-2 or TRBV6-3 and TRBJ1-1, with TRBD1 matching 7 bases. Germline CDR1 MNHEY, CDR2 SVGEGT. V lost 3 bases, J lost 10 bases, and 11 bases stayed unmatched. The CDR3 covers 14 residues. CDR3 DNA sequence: TGTGCCAGCAGTTATCGAGGGGGCGCGTTGGCAGCTTTCTTT. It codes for CASSYRGGALAAFF.

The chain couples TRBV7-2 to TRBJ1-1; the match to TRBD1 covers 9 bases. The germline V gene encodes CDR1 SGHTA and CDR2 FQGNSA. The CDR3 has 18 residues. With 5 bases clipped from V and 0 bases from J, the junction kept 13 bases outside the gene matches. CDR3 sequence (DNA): TGTGCCAGCAGCCTCCTACCGGGACAGGGCCTAATGAACACTGAAGCTTTCTTT. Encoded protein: CASSLLPGQGLMNTEAFF.

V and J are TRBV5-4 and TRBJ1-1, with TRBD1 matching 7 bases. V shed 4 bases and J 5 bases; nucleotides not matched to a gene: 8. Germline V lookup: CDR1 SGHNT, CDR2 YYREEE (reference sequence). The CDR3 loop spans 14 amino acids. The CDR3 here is CASSRQGGRTEAFF. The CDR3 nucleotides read TGTGCCAGCAGCAGACAGGGAGGAAGAACTGAAGCTTTCTTT.

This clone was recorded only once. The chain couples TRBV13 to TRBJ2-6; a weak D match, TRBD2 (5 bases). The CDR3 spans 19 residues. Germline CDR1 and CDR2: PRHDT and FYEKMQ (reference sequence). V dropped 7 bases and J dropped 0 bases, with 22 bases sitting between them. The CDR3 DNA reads TGTGCCAGCACCCAGAGGGCCGGCAGGTTGAGCTCTGGGGCCAACGTCCTGACTTTC. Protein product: CASTQRAGRLSSGANVLTF.

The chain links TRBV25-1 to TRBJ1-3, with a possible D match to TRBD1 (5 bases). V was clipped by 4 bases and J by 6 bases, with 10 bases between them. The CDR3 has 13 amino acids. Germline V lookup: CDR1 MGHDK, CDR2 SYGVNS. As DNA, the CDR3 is TGTGCCAGCAGTGCGGCCGGACAAAACACCATATATTTT. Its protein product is CASSAAGQNTIYF.

CDR3 nucleotide sequence: TGCGCCAGCAGCCATCTGGACAGGGACGCCGACACCATATATTTT. It codes for CASSHLDRDADTIYF. This chain uses TRBV4-1 with TRBJ1-3; 8 positions agree with TRBD1. The CDR3 has 15 amino acids. Germline V lookup: CDR1 MGHRA, CDR2 YSYEKL. The trim removed 3 bases at V and 8 bases at J, leaving 9 bases unmatched.

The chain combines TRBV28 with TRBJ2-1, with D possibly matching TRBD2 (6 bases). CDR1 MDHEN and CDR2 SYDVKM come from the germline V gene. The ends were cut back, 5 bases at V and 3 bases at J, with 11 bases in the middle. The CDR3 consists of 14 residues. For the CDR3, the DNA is TGTGCCAGCAGTGTGGACTATTACTACAATGAGCAGTTCTTC. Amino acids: CASSVDYYYNEQFF.

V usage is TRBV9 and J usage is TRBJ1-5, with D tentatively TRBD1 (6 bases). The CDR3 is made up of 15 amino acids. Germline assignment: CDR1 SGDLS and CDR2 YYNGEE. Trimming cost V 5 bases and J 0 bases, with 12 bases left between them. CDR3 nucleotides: TGTGCCAGCAGTCGAGAGGGGGTTAGCAATCAGCCCCAGCATTTT. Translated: CASSREGVSNQPQHF.

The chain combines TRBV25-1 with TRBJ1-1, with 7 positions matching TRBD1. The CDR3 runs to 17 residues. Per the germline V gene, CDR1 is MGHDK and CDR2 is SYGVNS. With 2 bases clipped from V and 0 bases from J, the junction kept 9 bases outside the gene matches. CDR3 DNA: TGTGCCAGCAGTGAACAGACCGGGACAGCCTTGAACACTGAAGCTTTCTTT. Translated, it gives CASSEQTGTALNTEAFF.

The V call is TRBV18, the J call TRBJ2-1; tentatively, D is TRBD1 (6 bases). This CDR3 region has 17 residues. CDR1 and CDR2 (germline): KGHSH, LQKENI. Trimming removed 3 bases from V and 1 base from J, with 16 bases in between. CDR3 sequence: CASSPGTNFGSYNEQFF. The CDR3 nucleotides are TGTGCCAGCTCACCTGGGACAAATTTCGGGTCCTACAATGAGCAGTTCTTC.

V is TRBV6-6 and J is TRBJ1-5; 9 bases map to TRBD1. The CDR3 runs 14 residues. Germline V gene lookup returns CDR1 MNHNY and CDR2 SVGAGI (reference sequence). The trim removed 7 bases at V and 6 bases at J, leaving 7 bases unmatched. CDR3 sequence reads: CASNLQGARQPQHF. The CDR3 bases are TGTGCCAGCAATCTACAGGGGGCTCGTCAGCCCCAGCATTTT.

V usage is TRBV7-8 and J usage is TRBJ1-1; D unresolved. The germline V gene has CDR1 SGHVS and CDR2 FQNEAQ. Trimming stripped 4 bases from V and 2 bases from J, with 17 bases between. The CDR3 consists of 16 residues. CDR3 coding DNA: TGTGCCAGCAGCTCGAGCTGGGCGGGTAGAAACACTGAAGCTTTCTTT. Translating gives CASSSSWAGRNTEAFF. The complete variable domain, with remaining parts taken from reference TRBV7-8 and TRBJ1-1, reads GAGVSQSPRYKVAKRGQDVALRCDPISGHVSLFWYQQALGQGPEFLTYFQNEAQLDKSGLPSDRFFAERPEGSVSTLKIQRTQQEDSAVYLCASSSSWAGRNTEAFFGQGTRLTVV.

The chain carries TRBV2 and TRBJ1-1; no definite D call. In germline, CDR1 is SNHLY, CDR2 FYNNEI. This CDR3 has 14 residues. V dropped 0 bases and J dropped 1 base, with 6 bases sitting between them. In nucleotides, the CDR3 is TGTGCCAGCAGTGAAGCCCGCGGGAACACTGAAGCTTTCTTT. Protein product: CASSEARGNTEAFF.

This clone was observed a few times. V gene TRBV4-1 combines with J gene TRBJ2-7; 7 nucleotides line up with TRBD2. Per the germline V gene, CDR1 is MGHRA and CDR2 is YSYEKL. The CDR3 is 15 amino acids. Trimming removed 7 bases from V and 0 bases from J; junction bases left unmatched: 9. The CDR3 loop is CASTWDYSSSYEQYF. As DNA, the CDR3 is TGCGCCAGCACCTGGGACTACTCTAGCTCCTACGAGCAGTACTTC.

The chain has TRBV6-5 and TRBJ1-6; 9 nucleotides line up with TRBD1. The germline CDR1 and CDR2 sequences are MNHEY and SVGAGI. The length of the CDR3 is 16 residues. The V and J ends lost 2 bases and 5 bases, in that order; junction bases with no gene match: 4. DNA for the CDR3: TGTGCCAGCAGTTACGCGGGACAGGGAGATAATTCACCCCTCCACTTT. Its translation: CASSYAGQGDNSPLHF.

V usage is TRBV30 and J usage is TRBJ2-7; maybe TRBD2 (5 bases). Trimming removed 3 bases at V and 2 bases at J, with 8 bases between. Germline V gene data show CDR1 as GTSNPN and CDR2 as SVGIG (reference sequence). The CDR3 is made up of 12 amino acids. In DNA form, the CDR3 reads TGTGCCTGGAGCGGGGATCCCTACGAGCAGTACTTC. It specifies CAWSGDPYEQYF.

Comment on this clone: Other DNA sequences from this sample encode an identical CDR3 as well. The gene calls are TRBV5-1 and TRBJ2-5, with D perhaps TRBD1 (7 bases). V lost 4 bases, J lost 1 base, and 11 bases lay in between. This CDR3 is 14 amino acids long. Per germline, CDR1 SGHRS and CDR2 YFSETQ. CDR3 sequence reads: CASSRGTAQETQYF. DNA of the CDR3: TGCGCCAGCAGCCGGGGGACAGCCCAAGAGACCCAGTACTTC.

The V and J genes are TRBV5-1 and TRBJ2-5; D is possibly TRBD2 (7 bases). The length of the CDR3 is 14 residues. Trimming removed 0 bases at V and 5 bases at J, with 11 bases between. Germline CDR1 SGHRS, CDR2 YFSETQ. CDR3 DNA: TGCGCCAGCAGCTTGGCGGGGGGCGGTGAGACCCAGTACTTC. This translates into CASSLAGGGETQYF.

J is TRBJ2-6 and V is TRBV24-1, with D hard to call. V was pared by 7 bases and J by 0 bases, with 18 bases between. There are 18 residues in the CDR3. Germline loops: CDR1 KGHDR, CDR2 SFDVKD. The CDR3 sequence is CATSASPAESSGANVLTF. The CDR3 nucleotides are TGTGCCACCAGCGCCTCCCCCGCGGAGAGCTCTGGGGCCAACGTCCTGACTTTC.